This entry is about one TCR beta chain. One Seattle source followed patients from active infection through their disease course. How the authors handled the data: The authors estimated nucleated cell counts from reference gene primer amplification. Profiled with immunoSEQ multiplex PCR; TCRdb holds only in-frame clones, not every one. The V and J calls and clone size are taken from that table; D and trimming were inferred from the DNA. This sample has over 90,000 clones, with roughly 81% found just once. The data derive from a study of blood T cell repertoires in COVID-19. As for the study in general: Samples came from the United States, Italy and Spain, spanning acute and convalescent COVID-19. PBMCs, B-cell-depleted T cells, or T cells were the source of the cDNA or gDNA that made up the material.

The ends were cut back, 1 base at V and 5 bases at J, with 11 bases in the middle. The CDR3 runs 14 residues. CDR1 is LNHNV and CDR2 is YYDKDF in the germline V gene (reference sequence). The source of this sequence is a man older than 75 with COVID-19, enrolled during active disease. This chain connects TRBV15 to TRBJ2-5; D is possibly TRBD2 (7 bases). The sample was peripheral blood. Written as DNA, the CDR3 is TGTGCCACCAGCAGAGGGGGGGGCCTGGAGACCCAGTACTTC. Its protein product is CATSRGGGLETQYF. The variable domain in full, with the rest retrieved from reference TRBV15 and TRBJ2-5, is DAMVIQNPRYQVTQFGKPVTLSCSQTLNHNVMYWYQQKSSQAPKLLFHYYDKDFNNEADTPDNFQSRRPNTSFCFLDIRSPGLGDTAMYLCATSRGGGLETQYFGPGTRLLVL.